A single sample is the source of the 10 T cell receptor beta chains below, sequenced in a study of CD8+ T cells in alopecia areata. A sort of pooled cutaneous lymph node cells used CD4, CD8alpha, NKG2D, NKG2ACE and other stains. Sequencing relied on a cDNA template that was reverse transcribed from extracted RNA. Clones were sequenced by immunoSEQ multiplex PCR, and TCRdb holds only the in-frame ones, with some missing. The data show 290,000 or so clones, with none appearing a single time. The specimen sequenced was CD4+ T cells sorted from a lymph node. All receptors come from a C3H/HeJ mouse with alopecia areata. The mouse strain carries the MHC haplotype H2-k.

Notes on this clone: Genes and germline are mouse. The sample contains more than one DNA sequence encoding this CDR3. The CDR3 here is CASSDGTGEDTQYF. Incomplete CDR3 DNA: TGTGCCAGCAGTGACGGGACTGGTGAAGAC. The chain has TRBV13-1 and TRBJ2-5, with TRBD2 matching over 8 bases. The read ends 4 residues shy of where the CDR3 ends; the end is completed using the germline J gene. The CDR3 consists of 14 residues. Germline CDR1 and CDR2: NSHNY and SYGAGN.

This clone was detected only a few times. Mouse gene names apply. The missing CDR3 end, 4 residues past where the read stops, is filled in from the germline J gene. The sample carries other DNA sequences with the same CDR3. V is TRBV5 and J is TRBJ2-3, with no clear D. The CDR3 extends over 14 amino acids. Germline V gene data show CDR1 as LGHNA and CDR2 as YNLKQL (reference sequence). Trimming left V 4 bases short and J 0 bases short, with 8 bases between. The covered CDR3 bases are TGTGCCAGCAGCCCAACAAGTAGTGCAGAA. Translated, it gives CASSPTSSAE. The entire CDR3 sequence reads CASSPTSSAETLYF.

This clone was found a few times. Gene names refer to mouse genes. The DNA ends 4 residues before the CDR3 does, and the rest of the CDR3 is filled in from the germline J gene. This chain joins TRBV1 and TRBJ1-1, with D possibly TRBD1 on 5 matching bases. Trimming took off 1 base at V and 3 bases at J, with 12 bases between the two ends. Germline values: CDR1 NSQYPW, CDR2 LRSPGD (reference sequence). This CDR3 is 15 amino acids long. The CDR3 loop reads CTCSAAGMRDTEVFF. The CDR3 DNA, read in part, is TGCACCTGCAGTGCAGCAGGGATGAGAGACACA.

This clone was counted a few times. Mouse names are used for the genes. The sequenced fragment ends 4 residues before the CDR3 boundary, so the rest is inferred from the germline J gene. This chain joins TRBV13-3 and TRBJ2-1; the D gene is possibly TRBD1 (5 bases). CDR1 NNHDY and CDR2 SYVADS come from the germline V gene. The CDR3 is 11 amino acids. The CDR3 sequence: CASRGVAEQFF. The sequenced part of the CDR3 DNA is TGTGCCAGCAGAGGGGTAGCT.

This clone occurred a few times. Gene labels here are mouse ones. The read terminates 4 residues ahead of where the CDR3 ends, so the germline J gene completes it. This chain connects TRBV17 to TRBJ1-1, with D perhaps matching TRBD1 (6 bases). The length of the CDR3 is 15 residues. Deletions cut 2 bases from V and 0 bases from J, with 10 bases between. CDR1 and CDR2 from the germline V gene are MNHDT and YYDKIL. This CDR3 is CASSRPGQANTEVFF. The part of the CDR3 DNA that was read is TGTGCTAGCAGTAGACCGGGACAAGCAAACACA.

This clone turned up a few times. All gene names here are mouse names. Read sequence stops 4 residues before the CDR3 end, and the germline J gene provides the missing end. The rearrangement links TRBV1 to TRBJ2-5; 9 bases are a match to TRBD1. The V gene's germline CDR1 is NSQYPW and CDR2 LRSPGD (reference sequence). The J segment lost 2 bases and the V segment lost 3 bases, leaving 3 bases of the junction unmatched. CDR3 length: 15 amino acids. Incomplete CDR3 DNA: TGCACCTGCAGTGCCCGGGACAGGGTCCAAGAC. Translation: CTCSARDRVQD. The whole CDR3 sequence reads CTCSARDRVQDTQYF.

Points on this clone: Gene names refer to mouse genes. The CDR3 end falls 4 residues outside the read, so it is completed with the germline J gene. The genes are TRBV19 and TRBJ1-2; 8 nucleotides align to TRBD1. The J segment lost 4 bases and the V segment lost 6 bases, leaving 5 bases of the junction unmatched. Germline V lookup: CDR1 FNHDT, CDR2 SITEND (reference sequence). This CDR3 is 13 amino acids long. This chain's CDR3 is CASKTGDSSDYTF. The part of the CDR3 DNA that was read is TGTGCCAGCAAGACAGGGGACAGCTCC. Full variable domain (missing parts from reference TRBV19 and TRBJ1-2): GGIITQTPKFLIGQEGQKLTLKCQQNFNHDTMYWYRQDSGKGLRLIYYSITENDLQKGDLSEGYDASREKKSSFSLTVTSAQKNEMAVFLCASKTGDSSDYTFGSGTRLLVI.

In regard to this clone: Gene labels here are mouse ones. The read is 4 residues too short to cover the CDR3 end, so that end is filled in from the germline J gene. The genes are TRBV1 and TRBJ2-7; unclear D gene. The V and J ends lost 4 bases and 0 bases respectively, with 7 bases between them. CDR1 and CDR2 from the germline V gene are NSQYPW and LRSPGD (reference sequence). The CDR3 runs 13 residues. This CDR3 reads CTCSETLSYEQYF. The covered CDR3 bases are TGCACCTGCAGTGAGACACTCTCCTAT.

Only a few counts were recorded for this clone. Gene and germline names: mouse. Sequencing ends 4 residues short of the CDR3 end; the germline J gene provides the rest. The rearrangement joins TRBV5 to TRBJ1-1, with a possible D match to TRBD1 (6 bases). The CDR3 runs 14 residues. Germline assignment: CDR1 LGHNA and CDR2 YNLKQL (reference sequence). V was shortened by 0 bases and J by 3 bases, with 8 bases between the two germline ends. Incomplete CDR3 DNA: TGTGCCAGCAGCCAAGATAACAGGGACACA. It yields the protein CASSQDNRDT. Given in full, the CDR3 is CASSQDNRDTEVFF.

The sample holds a few counts of this clone. Genes here carry mouse names. The CDR3 goes on 4 residues after the read ends, and that part is filled in from the germline J gene. The V call is TRBV13-2, the J call TRBJ2-3, with 8 bases aligning to TRBD2. From germline, CDR1 is NNHNN and CDR2 SYGAGS (reference sequence). The trim removed 6 bases at V and 0 bases at J, leaving 3 bases unmatched. The CDR3 is made up of 14 amino acids. CDR3 amino acids: CASAWGVSAETLYF. Incomplete CDR3 DNA: TGTGCCAGCGCCTGGGGGGTTAGTGCAGAA.